A single sample gave rise to the 23 T cell receptor beta chains below, sequenced in a study of OX40 agonist ivuxolimab in advanced cancers. The data were produced by immunoSEQ multiplex PCR, yet TCRdb's version contains in-frame clones alone and is incomplete. Of just over 40,000 clones in the sample, around 87% were seen once. The source material was CD4+ or CD8+ T cells sorted from blood, sampled in a trial of the OX40 agonist ivuxolimab. These TCRs come from an adult with an advanced solid tumor such as melanoma, head and neck, liver or kidney cancer.

The V gene is TRBV19, the J gene TRBJ1-5, with TRBD1 matching 7 bases. Trimming cost V 7 bases and J 0 bases; bases outside gene matches: 6. Germline-derived CDR1 and CDR2 are LNHDA and SQIVND (reference sequence). The CDR3 sequence is 15 residues long. This CDR3 reads CASTRDSLSNQPQHF. The CDR3 nucleotides are TGTGCCAGTACAAGGGACAGTCTTAGCAATCAGCCCCAGCATTTT. The variable domain in full, completed from reference TRBV19 and TRBJ1-5, reads DGGITQSPKYLFRKEGQNVTLSCEQNLNHDAMYWYRQDPGQGLRLIYYSQIVNDFQKGDIAEGYSVSREKKESFPLTVTSAQKNPTAFYLCASTRDSLSNQPQHFGDGTRLSIL.

In its sample, this clone was seen once. The chain couples TRBV5-6 to TRBJ1-1; TRBD1 is a possible D gene (5 bases). The CDR3 sequence is 12 residues long. V lost 5 bases, J lost 1 base, and 6 bases lay in between. CDR1 is SGHDT, CDR2 YYEEEE, per germline. In DNA, the CDR3 is TGTGCCAGCAGGGGGGGGAACACTGAAGCTTTCTTT. It translates to CASRGGNTEAFF.

The genes are TRBV5-5 and TRBJ2-3; the match to TRBD1 covers 12 bases. Germline V gene data show CDR1 as SGHKS and CDR2 as YYEKEE (reference sequence). Trimming at V came to 2 bases and at J to 8 bases, leaving 3 bases not matched to a gene. The CDR3 contains 14 residues. CDR3 nucleotides: TGTGCCAGCAGCTTCGGGACAGGGGGCACTACGCAGTATTTT. It codes for CASSFGTGGTTQYF.

The CDR3 DNA is TGTGCCAGCAGCCTTCAGGGGGCGAAGGCTGAAGCTTTCTTT. Amino acids: CASSLQGAKAEAFF. The rearrangement joins TRBV7-2 to TRBJ1-1; 8 nucleotides match TRBD1. V lost 5 bases, J lost 6 bases, and 8 bases stayed unmatched. The CDR3 contains 14 residues. Germline loops: CDR1 SGHTA, CDR2 FQGNSA.

The J gene is TRBJ2-7, the V gene TRBV18; no clear D gene. The CDR3 length is 12 residues. V lost 3 bases and J lost 0, with 3 bases in between. CDR1 is KGHSH, CDR2 LQKENI, per germline. The CDR3 protein is CASSPPSYEQYF. The CDR3 nucleotides are TGTGCCAGCTCACCCCCCTCCTACGAGCAGTACTTC.

The chain carries TRBV19 and TRBJ1-1; D is unclear. CDR1 LNHDA and CDR2 SQIVND come from the germline V gene (reference sequence). The V gene lost 3 bases and the J gene lost 1 base, with 6 bases spanning the gap. This CDR3 comprises 13 residues. The CDR3 reads CASSMIRNTEAFF. In DNA, the CDR3 is TGTGCCAGTAGTATGATCAGGAACACTGAAGCTTTCTTT.

The V gene is TRBV5-1, the J gene TRBJ2-1, with D unresolved. With 2 bases removed from V and 0 bases from J, the gap between germline ends came to 6 bases. From germline, CDR1 is SGHRS and CDR2 YFSETQ. The CDR3 extends over 14 amino acids. CDR3 DNA sequence: TGCGCCAGCAGCTTCGACCTCTCCTACAATGAGCAGTTCTTC. This sequence encodes CASSFDLSYNEQFF.

The chain links TRBV19 to TRBJ2-1; no reliable D call. V dropped 8 bases and J dropped 8 bases, with 10 bases sitting between them. The CDR3 is 11 amino acids. Germline loops: CDR1 LNHDA, CDR2 SQIVND (reference sequence). The CDR3 spells CASRIRDEQFF. CDR3 DNA: TGTGCCAGTCGGATTAGGGATGAGCAGTTCTTC.

The rearrangement uses TRBV4-1 and TRBJ2-2; 8 positions match TRBD2. Germline V gene data show CDR1 as MGHRA and CDR2 as YSYEKL. V shed 3 bases, J shed 3 bases, and the junction held 9 bases outside the gene matches. This CDR3 region has 17 residues. The chain's CDR3 is CASSQDTSGRHTGELFF. CDR3 in DNA: TGCGCCAGCAGCCAGGATACTAGCGGACGGCACACCGGGGAGCTGTTTTTT.

V is TRBV15 and J is TRBJ1-2; D call uncertain. The germline V gene has CDR1 LNHNV and CDR2 YYDKDF (reference sequence). Trimming took off 1 base at V and 4 bases at J, with 16 bases between the two ends. This CDR3 spans 16 amino acids. CDR3 bases: TGTGCCACCAGCAGAGGGGTGAGGACGGACCTCTATGGCTACACCTTC. This codes for CATSRGVRTDLYGYTF.

The chain employs TRBV9 and TRBJ2-7; D is unresolved. Trimming removed 1 base from V and 1 base from J, with 9 bases in between. The germline gives CDR1 SGDLS, CDR2 YYNGEE. This CDR3 has 14 amino acids. This CDR3 is CASSVFAVSYEQYF. The CDR3 DNA reads TGTGCCAGCAGCGTATTCGCAGTTTCCTACGAGCAGTACTTC.

In nucleotides, the CDR3 is TGTGCCAGCAGCCCCGGGACAGGCTCGTCCTACGAGCAGTACTTC. This encodes CASSPGTGSSYEQYF. The chain links TRBV6-5 to TRBJ2-7, with 8 bases fitting TRBD1. Losses at the gene ends were 6 bases for V and 1 base for J; bases not matched to a gene: 8. Germline values: CDR1 MNHEY, CDR2 SVGAGI. This CDR3 is 15 amino acids long.

The chain links TRBV7-9 to TRBJ2-4, with no clear D. Between the trimmed V and J ends, which lost 4 bases and 6 bases, there was a span of 13 bases. CDR1 and CDR2 from the germline V gene are SEHNR and FQNEAQ (reference sequence). This CDR3 contains 14 residues. The DNA of the CDR3 is TGTGCCAGCAGCTCCTTCCTGGCAGGAAACATTCAGTACTTC. Protein product: CASSSFLAGNIQYF.

This chain joins TRBV11-2 and TRBJ1-5, with 7 positions matching TRBD1. The CDR3 loop spans 15 amino acids. In germline, CDR1 is SGHAT, CDR2 FQNNGV. V lost 4 bases and J lost 4; bases outside the gene matches: 7. As DNA, the CDR3 is TGTGCCAGCAGCTCAGCGACAGGGCCAAATCAGCCCCAGCATTTT. This sequence encodes CASSSATGPNQPQHF. Variable domain in full (rest from reference TRBV11-2 and TRBJ1-5): EAGVAQSPRYKIIEKRQSVAFWCNPISGHATLYWYQQILGQGPKLLIQFQNNGVVDDSQLPKDRFSAERLKGVDSTLKIQPAKLEDSAVYLCASSSATGPNQPQHFGDGTRLSIL.

This clone was observed a few times. This chain joins TRBV6-1 and TRBJ2-1; D is perhaps TRBD1 (6 bases). The germline V gene encodes CDR1 MNHNS and CDR2 SASEGT. The CDR3 runs 15 residues. The V end lost 7 bases, the J end lost 0 bases, and 13 bases lay between the germline ends. This chain's CDR3 is CASIGGPSSYNEQFF. CDR3 in DNA: TGTGCCAGCATTGGGGGCCCCAGCTCCTACAATGAGCAGTTCTTC.

This clone came up a few times. The chain links TRBV6-5 to TRBJ2-5; possible D gene TRBD2, 7 bases. V was trimmed by 6 bases and J by 4 bases, leaving 18 bases between them. This CDR3 region has 15 residues. From germline, CDR1 is MNHEY and CDR2 SVGAGI. The CDR3 DNA sequence: TGTGCCAGCAGCCTGGGGCCGGCGGGGGCAGAGACCCAGTACTTC. Protein sequence: CASSLGPAGAETQYF.

This sequence joins TRBV5-1 and TRBJ2-2; D remains unclear. V was shortened by 7 bases and J by 3 bases, with 4 bases between the two germline ends. Germline loops: CDR1 SGHRS, CDR2 YFSETQ. This CDR3 region has 11 residues. DNA of the CDR3: TGCGCCAGCTCCTACACCGGGGAGCTGTTTTTT. This translates into CASSYTGELFF.

The J gene is TRBJ2-1, the V gene TRBV4-1; 13 bases are shared with TRBD2. Trimming took 4 bases from V and 7 from J; bases not matched to a gene: 13. Germline CDR1 and CDR2: MGHRA and YSYEKL. The CDR3 has 18 residues. CDR3 amino acids: CASSPPKLAGGVRNEQFF. The CDR3 nucleotides read TGCGCCAGCAGCCCCCCAAAACTAGCGGGAGGGGTTAGGAATGAGCAGTTCTTC.

This sequence joins TRBV9 and TRBJ2-7, with D possibly matching TRBD2 (5 bases). CDR3 length: 16 amino acids. Trimming removed 0 bases at V and 2 bases at J, with 15 bases between. Germline CDR1 SGDLS, CDR2 YYNGEE. The CDR3 DNA reads TGTGCCAGCAGCGTAGCTAGCCTAGCTGCCACCTACGAGCAGTACTTC. Translation: CASSVASLAATYEQYF.

The chain is built from TRBV10-3 and TRBJ2-2, with 9 bases that match TRBD1. V trimming: 6 bases; J trimming: 4 bases; junction bases outside the gene matches: 6. Per germline, CDR1 ENHRY and CDR2 SYGVKD. The CDR3 consists of 15 residues. The CDR3 loop is CAIRTGTGLTGELFF. The CDR3 region has the DNA TGTGCCATCAGGACCGGGACAGGGCTCACCGGGGAGCTGTTTTTT.

This chain connects TRBV7-9 to TRBJ2-7, with D perhaps matching TRBD1 (6 bases). Deletions cut 1 base from V and 6 bases from J, with 13 bases between. The V gene's germline CDR1 is SEHNR and CDR2 FQNEAQ (reference sequence). The CDR3 length is 14 residues. CDR3 sequence: CASSLGQGKSEQYF. CDR3 bases: TGTGCCAGCAGCTTAGGGCAGGGGAAATCCGAGCAGTACTTC.

The CDR3 DNA reads as TGTGCCAGCAGCTTTACTAGCGCGGTCTACAATGAGCAGTTCTTC. Protein product: CASSFTSAVYNEQFF. The chain employs TRBV6-5 and TRBJ2-1; TRBD2 matches at 7 bases. This CDR3 is 15 amino acids long. Germline lookup yields CDR1 MNHEY and CDR2 SVGAGI. Germline trimming cut 6 bases from V and 3 bases from J; bases unmatched to any gene: 8.

The chain recombines TRBV28 with TRBJ2-7; 10 positions match TRBD2. J gave up 4 bases and V 2 bases, and 5 bases lay outside the gene matches. Germline CDR1 MDHEN, CDR2 SYDVKM. The CDR3 is made up of 15 amino acids. For the CDR3, the DNA is TGTGCCAGCAGTTTAGTAGCGGGAGGTGGGTACGAGCAGTACTTC. Translation: CASSLVAGGGYEQYF. Full variable domain (missing parts from reference TRBV28 and TRBJ2-7): DVKVTQSSRYLVKRTGEKVFLECVQDMDHENMFWYRQDPGLGLRLIYFSYDVKMKEKGDIPEGYSVSREKKERFSLILESASTNQTSMYLCASSLVAGGGYEQYFGPGTRLTVT.